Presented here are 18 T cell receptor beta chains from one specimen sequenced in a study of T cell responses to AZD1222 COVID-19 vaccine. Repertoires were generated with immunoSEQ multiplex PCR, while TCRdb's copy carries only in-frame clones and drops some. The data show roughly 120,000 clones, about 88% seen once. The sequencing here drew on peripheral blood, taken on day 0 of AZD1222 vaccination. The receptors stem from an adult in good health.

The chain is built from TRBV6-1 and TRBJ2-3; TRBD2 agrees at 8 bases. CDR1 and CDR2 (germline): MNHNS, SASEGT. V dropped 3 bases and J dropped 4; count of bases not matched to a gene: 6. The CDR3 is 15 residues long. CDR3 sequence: CASSEIAGRADTQYF. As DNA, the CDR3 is TGTGCCAGCAGTGAGATAGCGGGGAGGGCAGATACGCAGTATTTT.

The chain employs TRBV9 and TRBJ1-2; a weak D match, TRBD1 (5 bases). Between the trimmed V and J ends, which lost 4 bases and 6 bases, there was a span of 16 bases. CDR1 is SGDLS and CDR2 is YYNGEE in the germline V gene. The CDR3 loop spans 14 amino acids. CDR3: CASSSIPGAHGYTF. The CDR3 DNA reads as TGTGCCAGCAGCTCAATCCCCGGGGCCCATGGCTACACCTTC.

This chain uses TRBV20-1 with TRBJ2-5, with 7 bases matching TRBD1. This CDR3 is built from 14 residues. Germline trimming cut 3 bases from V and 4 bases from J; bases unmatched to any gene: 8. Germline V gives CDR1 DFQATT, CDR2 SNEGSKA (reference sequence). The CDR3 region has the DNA TGCAGTGCTAGTGGGACAGACAACGGAGAGACCCAGTACTTC. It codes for CSASGTDNGETQYF.

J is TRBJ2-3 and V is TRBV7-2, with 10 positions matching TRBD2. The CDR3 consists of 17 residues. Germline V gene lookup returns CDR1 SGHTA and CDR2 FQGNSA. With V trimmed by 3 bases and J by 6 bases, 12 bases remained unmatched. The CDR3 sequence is CASSFVTSGPPRDTQYF. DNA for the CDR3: TGTGCCAGCAGCTTCGTGACTAGCGGGCCTCCCAGGGATACGCAGTATTTT.

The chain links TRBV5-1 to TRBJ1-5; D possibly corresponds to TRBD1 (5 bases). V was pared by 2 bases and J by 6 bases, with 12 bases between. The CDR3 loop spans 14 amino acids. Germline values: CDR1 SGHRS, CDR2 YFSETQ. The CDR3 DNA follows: TGCGCCAGCAGCTTCTCAGAGCAGGGTCAGCCCCAGCATTTT. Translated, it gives CASSFSEQGQPQHF.

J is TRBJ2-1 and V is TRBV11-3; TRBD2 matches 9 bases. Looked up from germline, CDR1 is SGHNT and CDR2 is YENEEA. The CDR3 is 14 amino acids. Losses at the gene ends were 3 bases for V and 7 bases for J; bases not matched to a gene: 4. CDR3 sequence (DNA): TGTGCCAGCAGCTTGGGCGGGAGGGGGAATGAGCAGTTCTTC. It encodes CASSLGGRGNEQFF.

The CDR3 protein is CASSLAGLVPSTDTQYF. The CDR3, as DNA: TGTGCCAGCAGTTTAGCCGGACTAGTCCCATCCACAGATACGCAGTATTTT. V and J are TRBV28 and TRBJ2-3; TRBD2 aligns across 7 bases. The CDR3 sequence is 17 residues long. The junction had 10 bases not matched to a gene; V was cut back by 2 bases and J by 2 bases. CDR1 and CDR2 from the germline V gene are MDHEN and SYDVKM. The full variable domain, rest sourced from reference TRBV28 and TRBJ2-3, is DVKVTQSSRYLVKRTGEKVFLECVQDMDHENMFWYRQDPGLGLRLIYFSYDVKMKEKGDIPEGYSVSREKKERFSLILESASTNQTSMYLCASSLAGLVPSTDTQYFGPGTRLTVL.

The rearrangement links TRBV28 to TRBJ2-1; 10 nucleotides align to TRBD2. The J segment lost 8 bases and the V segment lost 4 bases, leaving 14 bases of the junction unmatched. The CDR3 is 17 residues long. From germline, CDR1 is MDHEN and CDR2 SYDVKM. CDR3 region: CASSSPALAGVIDEQFF. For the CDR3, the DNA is TGTGCCAGCAGTTCCCCTGCTCTAGCGGGAGTTATAGATGAGCAGTTCTTC. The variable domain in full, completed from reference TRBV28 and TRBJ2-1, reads DVKVTQSSRYLVKRTGEKVFLECVQDMDHENMFWYRQDPGLGLRLIYFSYDVKMKEKGDIPEGYSVSREKKERFSLILESASTNQTSMYLCASSSPALAGVIDEQFFGPGTRLTVL.

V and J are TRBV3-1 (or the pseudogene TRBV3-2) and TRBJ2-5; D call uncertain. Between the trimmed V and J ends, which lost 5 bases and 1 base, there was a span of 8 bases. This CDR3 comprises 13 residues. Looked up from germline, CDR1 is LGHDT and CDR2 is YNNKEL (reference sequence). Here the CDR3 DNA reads TGTGCCAGCAGCTTTACAGTCCAAGAGACCCAGTACTTC. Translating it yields CASSFTVQETQYF.

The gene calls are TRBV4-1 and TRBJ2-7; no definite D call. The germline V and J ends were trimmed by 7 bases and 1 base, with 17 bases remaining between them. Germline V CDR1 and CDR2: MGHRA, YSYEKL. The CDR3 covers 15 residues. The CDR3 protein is CASKVFSGPSYEQYF. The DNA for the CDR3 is TGCGCCAGCAAGGTATTTTCCGGGCCTTCCTACGAGCAGTACTTC.

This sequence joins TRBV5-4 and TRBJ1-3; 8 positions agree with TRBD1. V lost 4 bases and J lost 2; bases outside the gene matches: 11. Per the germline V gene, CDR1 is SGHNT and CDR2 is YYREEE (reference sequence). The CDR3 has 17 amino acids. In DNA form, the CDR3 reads TGTGCCAGCAGCAACTCCGGTTGGGACAGGACTGGAAACACCATATATTTT. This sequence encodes CASSNSGWDRTGNTIYF.

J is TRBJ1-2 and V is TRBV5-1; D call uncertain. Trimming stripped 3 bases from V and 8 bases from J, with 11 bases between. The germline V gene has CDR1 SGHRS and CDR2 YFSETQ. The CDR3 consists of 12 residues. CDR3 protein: CASSSTLGGYTF. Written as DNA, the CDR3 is TGCGCCAGCAGCTCCACCTTGGGGGGCTACACCTTC.

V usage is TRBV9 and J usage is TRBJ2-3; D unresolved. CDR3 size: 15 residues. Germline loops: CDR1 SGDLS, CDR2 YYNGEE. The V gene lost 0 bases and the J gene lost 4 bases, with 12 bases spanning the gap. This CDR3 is CASSVVSSAPDTQYF. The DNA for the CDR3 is TGTGCCAGCAGCGTAGTATCCAGCGCGCCAGATACGCAGTATTTT.

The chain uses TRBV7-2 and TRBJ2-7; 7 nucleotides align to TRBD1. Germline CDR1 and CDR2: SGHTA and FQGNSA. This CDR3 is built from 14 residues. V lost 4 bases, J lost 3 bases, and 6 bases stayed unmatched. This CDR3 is CASSSERQGYEQYF. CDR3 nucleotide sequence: TGTGCCAGCAGCTCCGAGAGACAGGGCTACGAGCAGTACTTC.

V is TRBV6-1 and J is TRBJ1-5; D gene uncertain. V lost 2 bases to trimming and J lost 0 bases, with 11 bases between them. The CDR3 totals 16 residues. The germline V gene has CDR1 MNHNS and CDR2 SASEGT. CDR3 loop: CASSEWDGDSNQPQHF. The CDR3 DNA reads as TGTGCCAGCAGTGAATGGGATGGGGATAGCAATCAGCCCCAGCATTTT.

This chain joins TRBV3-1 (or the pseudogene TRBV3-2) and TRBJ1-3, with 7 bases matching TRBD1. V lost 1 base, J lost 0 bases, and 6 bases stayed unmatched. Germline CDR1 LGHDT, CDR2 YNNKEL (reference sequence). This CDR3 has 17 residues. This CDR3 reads CASSQVPGGVSGNTIYF. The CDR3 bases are TGTGCCAGCAGCCAAGTGCCAGGGGGAGTCTCTGGAAACACCATATATTTT.

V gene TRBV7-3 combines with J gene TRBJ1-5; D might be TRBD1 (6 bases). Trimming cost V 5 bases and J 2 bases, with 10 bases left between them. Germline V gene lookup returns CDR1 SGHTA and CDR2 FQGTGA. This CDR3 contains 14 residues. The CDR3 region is CASSAGVGNQPQHF. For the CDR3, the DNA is TGTGCCAGCAGCGCAGGGGTTGGCAATCAGCCCCAGCATTTT.

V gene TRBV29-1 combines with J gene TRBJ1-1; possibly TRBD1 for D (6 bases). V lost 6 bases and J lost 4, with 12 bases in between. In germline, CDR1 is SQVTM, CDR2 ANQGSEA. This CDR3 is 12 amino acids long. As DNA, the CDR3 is TGCAGCGTCGTAAGGGGGGGCACTGAAGCTTTCTTT. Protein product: CSVVRGGTEAFF. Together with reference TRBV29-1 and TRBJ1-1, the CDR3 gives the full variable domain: SAVISQKPSRDICQRGTSLTIQCQVDSQVTMMFWYRQQPGQSLTLIATANQGSEATYESGFVIDKFPISRPNLTFSTLTVSNMSPEDSSIYLCSVVRGGTEAFFGQGTRLTVV.